This is a list of T cell receptor beta chains from one sample in a study of kidney transplant recipient with SARS-CoV-2 infection. TCRdb reprocessed the reads with MiXCR, giving one entry per CDR3 protein. The sample records 250,000 or so distinct CDR3 sequences, about 30% being singletons. Sequences were derived from a blood sample, sampled at baseline and on day 111 from a kidney transplant recipient. These receptors were obtained from a male patient aged 30 to 39 who had COVID-19 and was a kidney transplant recipient. Some T cells may have originated in the graft donor. Both conserved end residues are part of each CDR3. Fields, in order: V gene, CDR3 protein.

V: TRBV9
CDR3: CASSVGVQETQYF

V: TRBV7-9
CDR3: CASSLGGMGGYTF

V: TRBV19
CDR3: CASSIGWGVNEQFF

V: TRBV19
CDR3: CASSGRTGNNEQFF

V: TRBV11-3
CDR3: CASSLLHDLGKTYGYTF

V: TRBV7-7
CDR3: CASSVVVKCRKTYGYTF

V: TRBV27
CDR3: CASSLTGEGEKLFF

V: TRBV6-9
CDR3: CASSSVEPYGKTYGYTF

V: TRBV24-1
CDR3: CATSDRGQGRGNEQFF

V: TRBV5-4
CDR3: CASSLGAGVNYGYTF

V: TRBV2
CDR3: CASRGGGAAETQYF

V: TRBV18
CDR3: CASSPPQGVPNTEAFF

V: TRBV3-1
CDR3: CASSQGHRSTDTQYF

V: TRBV20-1
CDR3: CSARDLRGMNTEAFF

V: TRBV12-5
CDR3: CASAFEFLQGKTYGYTF

V: TRBV6-4
CDR3: CASSDAVAGGPRLGLF

V: TRBV5-1
CDR3: CASGQLSVRKTYGYTF

V: TRBV5-4
CDR3: CASGEFVPGKTYGYTF

V: TRBV3-1
CDR3: CASSQESRGQDTEAFF

V: TRBV29-1
CDR3: CSSSRGRITDTQYF

V: TRBV19
CDR3: CASSTPPGELFF

V: TRBV6-2/TRBV6-3
CDR3: CASSYEGADWDIQYF

V: TRBV5-1
CDR3: CASDIRSVRKTYGYTF

V: TRBV5-1
CDR3: CASCHISVRKTYGYTF

V: TRBV7-6
CDR3: CASSGGTGGTEAFF

V: TRBV20-1
CDR3: CSATSLLFRKTYGYTF

V: TRBV12-3/TRBV12-4
CDR3: CASRSAGGSGELFF

V: TRBV27
CDR3: CASSSAGGTYNEQFF

V: TRBV28
CDR3: CASSLPGGGSYGYTF

V: TRBV6-2/TRBV6-3
CDR3: CASSPSGLTYQPQHF

V: TRBV3-1
CDR3: CASSQVAPISFSETQYF

V: TRBV6-1
CDR3: CAGSEGTSGTGELFF

V: TRBV5-6
CDR3: CASYSDNSRKTYGYTF

V: TRBV7-2
CDR3: CASSLSRPPSAIQYF

V: TRBV6-1
CDR3: CASLITSWQAVNTEAFF

V: TRBV10-3
CDR3: CAIREYNEQFF

V: TRBV2
CDR3: CAGAGTASTDTQYF

V: TRBV3-1
CDR3: CASSFKYPISGLTGELFF

V: TRBV11-2
CDR3: CASSPHSGRGYIQYF

V: TRBV4-2
CDR3: CASSQDYAYNEQFF

V: TRBV5-6
CDR3: CASSLQGSANEKLFF

V: TRBV7-8
CDR3: CASSSRTGRETQYF

V: TRBV19
CDR3: CASSIEASGATSFYNEQFF

V: TRBV5-8
CDR3: CASVRTHPRKTYGYTF

V: TRBV5-6
CDR3: CASSGQGYTEAFF

V: TRBV5-8
CDR3: CASSLEDRASYNEQFF

V: TRBV7-9
CDR3: CASSAQGEGTEAFF

V: TRBV10-1
CDR3: CASSGSLHNEQFF